Below are 20 T cell receptor beta chains sequenced from a single sample in a study of T cell repertoires in cytomegalovirus infection. Each CDR3 protein is one row after TCRdb ran MiXCR on the reads. This table has around 740,000 distinct CDR3 sequences, roughly 36% appearing once. Sequencing used PBMCs. The receptors were sampled from a human donor in good health (CMV status not recorded). Some clones in this sample may be carry-over from other donors' samples.

This clonotype showed up many times. V usage is TRBV10-3 and J usage is TRBJ2-1; D possibly corresponds to TRBD1 (6 bases). V was trimmed by 0 bases and J by 7 bases, leaving 16 bases between them. This CDR3 spans 16 amino acids. Germline CDR1 is ENHRY and CDR2 is SYGVKD. CDR3 bases: TGTGCCATCAGTGAGTCGGGGGTAACAGGGACAAATGAGCAGTTCTTC. It specifies CAISESGVTGTNEQFF.

This clonotype was counted ten times or more. This chain joins TRBV12-5 and TRBJ1-2; D is unresolved. Trimming cost V 2 bases and J 3 bases, with 7 bases left between them. Germline CDR1 and CDR2: LGHNT and FRNRAP. This CDR3 has 13 amino acids. DNA of the CDR3: TGTGCTAGTGGTTTGAGCCAGTACTATGGCTACACCTTC. Its translation: CASGLSQYYGYTF.

This chain links TRBV5-6 with TRBJ1-1, with D hard to call. The CDR3 sequence is 16 residues long. Trimming shortened V by 0 bases and J by 0 bases, and 12 bases separated the two germline ends. CDR1 and CDR2 from the germline V gene are SGHDT and YYEEEE. CDR3 nucleotide sequence: TGTGCCAGCAGCTTGGTAAATCCCCTAATGAACACTGAAGCTTTCTTT. Its protein product is CASSLVNPLMNTEAFF.

The chain uses TRBV20-1 and TRBJ1-2; D not certain. This CDR3 is built from 13 residues. V lost 0 bases to trimming and J lost 4 bases, with 9 bases between them. Germline assignment: CDR1 DFQATT and CDR2 SNEGSKA (reference sequence). The CDR3 spells CSARDWQSYGYTF. Here the CDR3 DNA reads TGCAGTGCTAGAGATTGGCAGAGCTATGGCTACACCTTC.

This clonotype was seen a handful of times. This chain uses TRBV19 with TRBJ1-1, with 7 positions matching TRBD1. Germline loops: CDR1 LNHDA, CDR2 SQIVND (reference sequence). The length of the CDR3 is 13 residues. V shed 6 bases, J shed 8 bases, and the junction held 9 bases outside the gene matches. CDR3 nucleotides: TGTGCCAGTAGGCTGGAGGACAGGCTGGAAGCTTTCTTT. Translated, it gives CASRLEDRLEAFF.

The CDR3 here is CASSPREVETQYF. The CDR3 DNA is TGTGCCAGCTCACCACGGGAAGTAGAGACCCAGTACTTC. The rearrangement uses TRBV18 and TRBJ2-5; D gene unclear. The CDR3 runs 13 residues. From germline, CDR1 is KGHSH and CDR2 LQKENI. Trimming pared 1 base from V and 4 bases from J, leaving 7 bases between.

CDR3 residues: CSGNGGNTEAFF. The CDR3 region has the DNA TGCAGTGGAAATGGCGGAAACACTGAAGCTTTCTTT. The genes are TRBV20-1 and TRBJ1-1; D is ambiguous. Trimming stripped 7 bases from V and 2 bases from J, with 11 bases between. The germline CDR1 and CDR2 sequences are DFQATT and SNEGSKA (reference sequence). The CDR3 contains 12 residues.

For the CDR3, the DNA is TGTGCCAGCAGCCCTGTAAGCTACGAGCAGTACTTC. Protein: CASSPVSYEQYF. The chain couples TRBV7-9 to TRBJ2-7; D gene unclear. In germline, CDR1 is SEHNR, CDR2 FQNEAQ (reference sequence). The CDR3 sequence is 12 residues long. Deletions cut 5 bases from V and 3 bases from J, with 8 bases between.

This clonotype came up a few times. The rearrangement links TRBV11-2 to TRBJ2-3; the D gene is possibly TRBD2 (6 bases). The length of the CDR3 is 16 residues. CDR1 is SGHAT, CDR2 FQNNGV, per germline. The V and J ends lost 5 bases and 0 bases respectively, with 15 bases between them. CDR3 protein: CASSRGSSLSTDTQYF. Written as DNA, the CDR3 is TGTGCCAGCAGCCGGGGGTCCAGTCTCAGCACAGATACGCAGTATTTT.

This clonotype was observed a few times. This sequence joins TRBV12-3 or TRBV12-4 and TRBJ1-1; a weak D match, TRBD1 (6 bases). The CDR3 covers 13 residues. With 7 bases removed from V and 1 base from J, the gap between germline ends came to 10 bases. Written as DNA, the CDR3 is TGTGCCAGCAAGAAACAGGGGAACACTGAAGCTTTCTTT. Encoded protein: CASKKQGNTEAFF.

This clonotype has only a few counts. The genes are TRBV4-1 and TRBJ1-5, with D uncertain. The CDR3 loop spans 15 amino acids. Germline lookup yields CDR1 MGHRA and CDR2 YSYEKL. The germline V and J ends were trimmed by 4 bases and 0 bases, with 10 bases remaining between them. The CDR3 loop reads CASSREEHSNQPQHF. The CDR3 bases are TGCGCCAGCAGCCGGGAAGAACATAGCAATCAGCCCCAGCATTTT.

The sample holds a few counts of this clonotype. V is TRBV7-8 and J is TRBJ2-1; 9 bases line up with TRBD1. V was pared by 2 bases and J by 4 bases, with 3 bases of the junction left unmatched. This CDR3 has 15 residues. Germline-derived CDR1 and CDR2 are SGHVS and FQNEAQ. The CDR3 loop reads CASSLTGTGYNEQFF. The CDR3 nucleotides read TGTGCCAGCAGCTTAACCGGGACAGGGTACAATGAGCAGTTCTTC. Based on the CDR3 plus reference TRBV7-8 and TRBJ2-1, the full variable domain is GAGVSQSPRYKVAKRGQDVALRCDPISGHVSLFWYQQALGQGPEFLTYFQNEAQLDKSGLPSDRFFAERPEGSVSTLKIQRTQQEDSAVYLCASSLTGTGYNEQFFGPGTRLTVL.

The chain has TRBV12-3 or TRBV12-4 and TRBJ2-1; the match to TRBD2 covers 10 bases. The CDR3 is made up of 15 amino acids. V lost 5 bases, J lost 1 base, and 2 bases stayed unmatched. The CDR3 here is CASSKRGGSYNEQFF. The CDR3 DNA reads as TGTGCCAGCAGTAAGCGGGGGGGGTCCTACAATGAGCAGTTCTTC.

The V gene is TRBV28, the J gene TRBJ2-1; tentatively, D is TRBD2 (6 bases). CDR3 length equals 14 residues. The V end lost 4 bases, the J end lost 4 bases, and 11 bases lay between the germline ends. Germline V gene lookup returns CDR1 MDHEN and CDR2 SYDVKM. Here the CDR3 DNA reads TGTGCCAGCAGTTCGTCACGGGGGTACAATGAGCAGTTCTTC. This sequence encodes CASSSSRGYNEQFF.

The chain carries TRBV5-1 and TRBJ1-2; D ambiguous. V lost 0 bases and J 0 bases, leaving 6 bases between the germline ends. The length of the CDR3 is 14 residues. Germline CDR1 and CDR2: SGHRS and YFSETQ. CDR3 nucleotide sequence: TGCGCCAGCAGCTTGGACTCAGCTAACTATGGCTACACCTTC. The encoded protein is CASSLDSANYGYTF.

This clonotype has only one observation. The CDR3 DNA is TGTGCCAGCAGGCTACGACAGGGCCAGGATGGGGAGCAGTACTTC. Amino acid sequence: CASRLRQGQDGEQYF. The V call is TRBV6-1, the J call TRBJ2-7; 7 bases line up with TRBD1. V dropped 6 bases and J dropped 7; count of bases not matched to a gene: 15. The CDR3 covers 15 residues. The V gene's germline CDR1 is MNHNS and CDR2 SASEGT.

This rearrangement joins TRBV7-9 to TRBJ2-1; TRBD1 matches 9 bases. The V segment lost 1 base and the J segment 4 bases; nucleotides outside the gene matches: 11. Germline V gene lookup returns CDR1 SEHNR and CDR2 FQNEAQ (reference sequence). This CDR3 is built from 18 residues. CDR3 nucleotides: TGTGCCAGCAGCTTAGGCCGGGGTGACAGGGGGAAGTACAATGAGCAGTTCTTC. Protein: CASSLGRGDRGKYNEQFF.

The CDR3 nucleotides are TGTGCCAGCAGCTTTAGGGGGGATTCCACCGGGGAGCTGTTTTTT. This translates into CASSFRGDSTGELFF. The genes are TRBV11-3 and TRBJ2-2, with D perhaps matching TRBD1 or TRBD2 (6 bases each). Germline CDR1 is SGHNT and CDR2 is YENEEA. V gave up 3 bases and J gave up 4 bases, with 12 bases separating them. The CDR3 covers 15 residues.

The CDR3 is CASSFTWGANTEAFF. The CDR3 DNA sequence: TGTGCCAGCAGTTTTACCTGGGGGGCTAACACTGAAGCTTTCTTT. The genes are TRBV27 and TRBJ1-1, with D possibly matching TRBD1 (6 bases). V was shortened by 3 bases and J by 2 bases, with 13 bases between the two germline ends. The CDR3 consists of 15 residues. Germline assignment: CDR1 MNHEY and CDR2 SMNVEV (reference sequence).

V gene TRBV6-1 combines with J gene TRBJ2-1; maybe TRBD1 (6 bases). V lost 5 bases and J lost 10, with 30 bases in between. Germline values: CDR1 MNHNS, CDR2 SASEGT. This CDR3 is 18 amino acids long. CDR3 loop: CASSIRKGDKFSPDEQFF. The CDR3 coding sequence is TGTGCCAGCAGTATCCGAAAAGGGGACAAATTCAGTCCGGACGAGCAGTTCTTC.